The present T cell receptor beta chain was sequenced within a study of cytomegalovirus exposure and HLA in healthy donors. Whole-study results and caveats: Reportedly, HLA-A and HLA-B alleles of most subjects were accurately predicted from TCR beta. Segments of the TCR beta V type were, in most cases, productive about 87% or about 30% of the time in an earlier analysis. A later analysis, which compared TCR beta chains of equal frequency, found the HLA-associated ones more clonally expanded. Three CMV-associated chains proved CMV antigen-specific in vitro.

This CDR3 spans 16 amino acids. Germline-derived CDR1 and CDR2 are SGHTA and FQGNSA. V lost 5 bases, J lost 2 bases, and 9 bases stayed unmatched. Primers for the PCR totalled 60 Vbeta and 13 Jbeta. Some clones are missing from TCRdb's copy, which holds only in-frame ones; the method was immunoSEQ multiplex PCR. This sample has 200,000 or so clones, with 78% found just once. Remarks on this clone: The antigen is unknown.

The sequenced sample was PBMCs. The TCR sequence derives from a woman in her 30s in good health and CMV-seropositive. The genes are TRBV7-2 and TRBJ1-3; 7 bases match TRBD1. Here the CDR3 DNA reads TGTGCCAGCAGCCCAGAGGGGACAGTAGCTGGAAACACCATATATTTT. Residues: CASSPEGTVAGNTIYF. The full variable domain, rest sourced from reference TRBV7-2 and TRBJ1-3, is GAGVSQSPSNKVTEKGKDVELRCDPISGHTALYWYRQSLGQGLEFLIYFQGNSAPDKSGLPSDRFSAERTGGSVSTLTIQRTQQEDSAVYLCASSPEGTVAGNTIYFGEGSWLTVV.